A selection of T cell receptor beta chains follows, all from one sample in a study of T-cell reconstitution after alpha-beta-depleted transplantation in children. TCRdb independently ran MiXCR on the PCR reads; one entry per CDR3 protein. The sample lists around 300,000 distinct CDR3 sequences; under 14% were seen once. The sequenced sample was peripheral blood, obtained 180 days after TCRalphabeta/CD19-depleted stem cell transplant. The receptor set was obtained from a male patient aged 2 to 10 who had a stem cell transplant for chronic granulomatous disease, so the T cells may come from the graft donor. Both conserved end residues are part of each CDR3.

TRBJ1-2,TRBV5-4,CASSAQGAYGYTF
TRBJ2-7,TRBV5-1,CASSVGQGGDEQYF
TRBJ2-1,TRBV12-3/TRBV12-4,CASRPSSGSYEQFF
TRBJ2-3,TRBV19,CASSRVTQSSTDTQYF
TRBJ2-5,TRBV9,CASSVFGGGQETQYF
TRBJ2-1,TRBV5-1,CASSLGGSLSSYNEQFF
TRBJ1-4,TRBV28,CASSLPEGANEKLFF
TRBJ2-1,TRBV5-1,CASSLASGVSGEQFF
TRBJ2-7,TRBV7-9,CASRGRNSYEQYF
TRBJ2-1,TRBV5-4,CASSHGLAGYNEQFF
TRBJ1-1,TRBV28,CASRNRGTQNTEAFF
TRBJ1-4,TRBV5-5,CASSLGSEDEKLFF
TRBJ2-2,TRBV5-4,CAISPGQAGGELFF
TRBJ2-1,TRBV5-5,CASSLGLAFSYNEQFF
TRBJ2-1,TRBV29-1,CSVLPPGLAGANEQFF
TRBJ2-3,TRBV4-3,CASSHSGSTSPRYF
TRBJ2-3,TRBV7-9,CASRSTGVGTQYF
TRBJ2-5,TRBV27,CASSFGDGRREEYF
TRBJ2-2,TRBV2,CASSARANTGELFF
TRBJ2-1,TRBV4-2,CASSQDLPSYNEQFF
TRBJ2-1,TRBV6-2/TRBV6-3,CASSYGPAGSSYNEQFF
TRBJ1-5,TRBV2,CASSGVRQGDQPQHF
TRBJ2-2,TRBV12-3/TRBV12-4,CASSFRSGVNTGELFF
TRBJ2-2,TRBV11-2,CASSSLQGATGELFF
TRBJ2-7,TRBV28,CASSPSGRGPYEQYF
TRBJ2-1,TRBV5-1,CASSLATDNEQFF
TRBJ2-1,TRBV5-1,CASSLRDSPLYNEQFF
TRBJ2-1,TRBV29-1,CSVEAREVAGGISSSYNEQFF
TRBJ1-4,TRBV12-3/TRBV12-4,CASSPGVGVEKLFF
TRBJ2-1,TRBV12-3/TRBV12-4,CASSHPLGVRYNEQFF
TRBJ2-3,TRBV25-1,CASSPSGRVGDTQYF
TRBJ2-1,TRBV7-6,CASSLRSLREPGNEQFF
TRBJ2-3,TRBV7-2,CASSLVLGGTDTQYF
TRBJ2-5,TRBV18,CASSPGQEETQYF
TRBJ1-1,TRBV28,CASSPNGIMNTEAFF
TRBJ1-5,TRBV20-1,CSARGVDSRSNQPQHF